The 13 T cell receptor beta chains given below trace back to one sample, sequenced in a study of regulatory T cells in long-lasting Graves disease. The authors built TCR beta libraries using iRepertoire HTBI primers and Arm-PCR of CDR3 regions. MiXCR, applied by TCRdb to the multiplex PCR reads, yields one record per CDR3 protein. The sample contains hundreds of thousands of distinct CDR3 sequences, about 16% of which appear only once. Documented time point: newly diagnosed GD, antithyroid drugs for less than 3 months. RNA from PBMCs was the source of the TCR library. These data were likewise used in another study, on T cells in Graves' hyperthyroidism and ophthalmopathy.

Sequenced here: peripheral blood mononuclear cells (PBMCs), sampled at new diagnosis, from a patient treated with antithyroid drugs. The source is a middle-aged woman with Graves disease.

J is TRBJ2-5 and V is TRBV5-1; 7 nucleotides agree with TRBD1. Germline loops: CDR1 SGHRS, CDR2 YFSETQ. The V and J ends lost 5 bases and 4 bases, in that order; junction bases with no gene match: 11. This CDR3 has 15 residues. The CDR3 loop reads CASRQVQGPGETQYF. In nucleotides, the CDR3 is TGCGCCAGCAGACAAGTACAGGGGCCGGGAGAGACCCAGTACTTC.

This clonotype was seen ten or more times. CDR3 protein: CASREGSNTEAFF. CDR3 sequence (DNA): TGTGCCAGCAGGGAAGGTTCAAACACTGAAGCTTTCTTT. The chain recombines TRBV12-3 or TRBV12-4 with TRBJ1-1; D unclear. The CDR3 extends over 13 amino acids. V was pared by 6 bases and J by 2 bases, with 10 bases between.

About this clonotype itself: At one boundary the junction diverges from the germline segment, which might be a read error. V is TRBV19 and J is TRBJ2-3; D may be TRBD2 (6 bases). Per the germline V gene, CDR1 is LNHDA and CDR2 is SQIVND (reference sequence). The CDR3 extends over 16 amino acids. The CDR3 sequence is CASRHRLTAGTGTQYF. The CDR3 DNA follows: TGTGCCAGTAGACACCGATTGACAGCGGGTACAGGTACGCAGTATTTT.

This clonotype was seen a handful of times. The chain is built from TRBV19 and TRBJ2-5, with 10 bases fitting TRBD2. The CDR3 spans 16 residues. Germline CDR1 and CDR2: LNHDA and SQIVND (reference sequence). The junction had 9 bases not matched to a gene; V was cut back by 3 bases and J by 5 bases. The CDR3 loop is CASSIVAGGFAETQYF. CDR3 nucleotides: TGTGCCAGTAGTATCGTAGCGGGGGGTTTCGCTGAGACCCAGTACTTC. The whole variable domain, remainder taken from reference TRBV19 and TRBJ2-5, is DGGITQSPKYLFRKEGQNVTLSCEQNLNHDAMYWYRQDPGQGLRLIYYSQIVNDFQKGDIAEGYSVSREKKESFPLTVTSAQKNPTAFYLCASSIVAGGFAETQYFGPGTRLLVL.

This clonotype was seen only a few times. The chain couples TRBV19 to TRBJ2-5; D call uncertain. Trimming shortened V by 5 bases and J by 5 bases, and 18 bases separated the two germline ends. This CDR3 comprises 15 residues. The germline CDR1 and CDR2 sequences are LNHDA and SQIVND (reference sequence). CDR3 in amino acids: CASSLLSPAVETQYF. The CDR3, as DNA: TGTGCCAGTAGTCTCCTGAGCCCTGCGGTCGAGACCCAGTACTTC.

The rearrangement links TRBV20-1 to TRBJ1-1, with 11 bases matching TRBD1. There are 15 residues in the CDR3. Germline V gene lookup returns CDR1 DFQATT and CDR2 SNEGSKA (reference sequence). CDR3 nucleotide sequence: TGCAGCGCTGGACAGGGGGCCCCGGTCGGTGCTGAAGCTTTCTTT. Translating it yields CSAGQGAPVGAEAFF.

Many counts were recorded for this clonotype. This sequence joins TRBV3-1 and TRBJ1-2, with 9 bases identical to TRBD1. The germline CDR1 and CDR2 sequences are LGHDT and YNNKEL (reference sequence). V was pared by 6 bases and J by 7 bases, with 9 bases of the junction left unmatched. This CDR3 has 14 residues. The CDR3 is CASSLRDRDAGYTF. CDR3 in DNA: TGTGCCAGCAGTCTCCGGGACAGGGACGCTGGCTACACCTTC.

The V and J genes are TRBV5-6 and TRBJ2-3; no clear D. V gave up 2 bases and J gave up 6 bases, with 13 bases separating them. The CDR3 covers 14 residues. Germline V lookup: CDR1 SGHDT, CDR2 YYEEEE. The CDR3 DNA is TGTGCCAGCAGCTTTTTGGGTGTCGGGGATACGCAGTATTTT. Amino acid sequence: CASSFLGVGDTQYF.

There are a few counts of this clonotype. The V gene is TRBV4-1, the J gene TRBJ2-1, with 9 nucleotides matching TRBD1. Germline CDR1 MGHRA, CDR2 YSYEKL. This CDR3 has 14 amino acids. The ends lost 4 bases at V and 12 bases at J; junction bases unmatched: 10. The CDR3 loop is CASSLGGTGTLQFF. DNA for the CDR3: TGCGCCAGCAGCCTGGGGGGGACAGGGACTTTGCAGTTCTTC.

DNA for the CDR3: TGTGCCAGCAGTGACACCCATAATTCACCCCTCCACTTT. The encoded protein is CASSDTHNSPLHF. The chain links TRBV6-4 to TRBJ1-6; no firm D call. The V end lost 2 bases, the J end lost 5 bases, and 4 bases lay between the germline ends. CDR1 and CDR2 from the germline V gene are MRHNA and SNTAGT. This CDR3 has 13 residues.

This clonotype has a handful of counts. V is TRBV2 and J is TRBJ2-5; TRBD2 agrees at 9 bases. The CDR3 has 15 amino acids. The V segment lost 9 bases and the J segment 2 bases; nucleotides outside the gene matches: 10. Per the germline V gene, CDR1 is SNHLY and CDR2 is FYNNEI. The CDR3 nucleotides are TGTGCCAGTTCGGAGCGGGGGGCAGGACAAGAGACCCAGTACTTC. This sequence encodes CASSERGAGQETQYF.

This clonotype was counted at least ten times. This chain links TRBV5-1 with TRBJ2-1; the D is unclear. Germline values: CDR1 SGHRS, CDR2 YFSETQ. The CDR3 length is 14 residues. Trimming removed 0 bases from V and 8 bases from J, with 12 bases in between. The DNA of the CDR3 is TGCGCCAGCAGCTTGGTTCCCGTACGTGATGAGCAGTTCTTC. It codes for CASSLVPVRDEQFF.

This clonotype was seen ten or more times. The chain uses TRBV28 and TRBJ2-7, with TRBD1 matching over 7 bases. CDR3 size: 15 residues. Germline loops: CDR1 MDHEN, CDR2 SYDVKM. V lost 3 bases and J lost 1; bases outside the gene matches: 6. The CDR3 DNA reads as TGTGCCAGCAGTTTGAGGCAGACAGGGTCCTACGAGCAGTACTTC. Its protein is CASSLRQTGSYEQYF.